This TCR beta chain was profiled in a study of blood T cells in healthy people across ages. Then a second PCR, running about 6 to 12 cycles, was carried out with a sample-barcoded 5' primer and a J-beta primer mix. Tagging of each cDNA molecule was performed by a template-switch adaptor with 12 random nucleotides. TCRdb re-called the 5' RACE reads with MiXCR, one entry per CDR3 protein. The sample consists of 600,000 to 900,000 distinct CDR3 sequences, roughly 24% of them appearing once. V lost 2 bases, J lost 6 bases, and 10 bases lay in between. This CDR3 contains 13 residues. CDR1 is GTSNPN and CDR2 is SVGIG in the germline V gene (reference sequence). This sample was also put to use in a study of T cells of mothers and their children. From that study: The study found slightly higher but non-significant overlap in related versus unrelated mother-child pairs.

The sample comprised blood. The gene calls are TRBV30 and TRBJ2-2; maybe TRBD1 (5 bases). This receptor was taken from a boy younger than 18 in good health. The CDR3 nucleotides are TGTGCCTGGAGTAAGGGGTTCCCCGGGGAGCTGTTTTTT. Translation: CAWSKGFPGELFF.